The 30 T cell receptor beta chains in this list originate from one sample, sequenced in a study of T cells in Graves' hyperthyroidism and ophthalmopathy. Amplification targeted TCR beta CDR3 regions from RNA transcripts. TCR CDR3 regions were first amplified by RT-PCR with HTBI primers. From the multiplex PCR reads, TCRdb called clonotypes with MiXCR, one entry per CDR3 protein. The sample holds 530,000 or so distinct CDR3 sequences, about 15% seen once. Material for sequencing was blood. The source is a woman aged 18-29 years with Graves' ophthalmopathy.

This clonotype was seen once. This rearrangement joins TRBV27 to TRBJ1-1; 7 nucleotides align to TRBD1. Germline lookup yields CDR1 MNHEY and CDR2 SMNVEV (reference sequence). J gave up 5 bases and V 5 bases, and 8 bases lay outside the gene matches. The CDR3 has 14 amino acids. The CDR3 DNA reads TGTGCCAGCAGTCCTCAGGGGGTTGGGACTGAAGCTTTCTTT. Its protein is CASSPQGVGTEAFF.

The genes are TRBV29-1 and TRBJ2-3, with 12 bases identical to TRBD2. The germline CDR1 and CDR2 sequences are SQVTM and ANQGSEA. CDR3 length equals 15 residues. With 8 bases clipped from V and 0 bases from J, the junction kept 6 bases outside the gene matches. The CDR3 DNA sequence: TGCAGCTATGGACTAGCGGGAACTAGCACAGATACGCAGTATTTT. This sequence encodes CSYGLAGTSTDTQYF.

At least ten counts were recorded for this clonotype. The chain uses TRBV6-2 or TRBV6-3 and TRBJ2-5, with 9 bases lining up with TRBD2. The V gene's germline CDR1 is MNHEY and CDR2 SVGEGT. The CDR3 extends over 15 amino acids. Trimming at V came to 2 bases and at J to 5 bases, leaving 6 bases not matched to a gene. The CDR3 DNA sequence: TGTGCCAGCAGTTACGAGGCTAGCGGGGCTGAGACCCAGTACTTC. Protein sequence: CASSYEASGAETQYF.

This clonotype was found many times. The CDR3 DNA sequence: TGTGCCAGCAGTTTCCTCGGACAGGGGGCAAACAATGAGCAGTTCTTC. Translation: CASSFLGQGANNEQFF. The genes are TRBV27 and TRBJ2-1, with 11 bases matching TRBD1. This CDR3 region has 16 residues. Germline V gene data show CDR1 as MNHEY and CDR2 as SMNVEV (reference sequence). Losses at the gene ends were 3 bases for V and 5 bases for J; bases not matched to a gene: 6.

The table lists this clonotype with many counts. This rearrangement joins TRBV6-1 to TRBJ1-2; 8 bases map to TRBD1. The germline CDR1 and CDR2 sequences are MNHNS and SASEGT. The CDR3 extends over 14 amino acids. V lost 4 bases, J lost 5 bases, and 6 bases stayed unmatched. CDR3 amino acids: CASSGIGTGYGYTF. The CDR3 DNA reads as TGTGCCAGCAGTGGGATCGGGACAGGATATGGCTACACCTTC.

The CDR3: CASSSRDRSYGYTF. The CDR3 DNA sequence: TGTGCCAGCAGCTCCCGGGACAGGAGCTATGGCTACACCTTC. The chain carries TRBV3-1 and TRBJ1-2; TRBD1 aligns across 8 bases. The length of the CDR3 is 14 residues. The junction had 6 bases not matched to a gene; V was cut back by 5 bases and J by 4 bases. CDR1 LGHDT and CDR2 YNNKEL come from the germline V gene (reference sequence).

This clonotype was observed at least ten times. CDR3 bases: TGTGCCAGCAGTTGGACTAGCGGGGGGGCTTGGGAGCAGTACTTC. It encodes CASSWTSGGAWEQYF. The V and J genes are TRBV28 and TRBJ2-7, with 15 bases matching TRBD2. The CDR3 contains 15 residues. CDR1 MDHEN and CDR2 SYDVKM come from the germline V gene. Trimming took 4 bases from V and 7 from J; bases not matched to a gene: 5.

This clonotype has a count of ten or more. The CDR3 region has the DNA TGTGCCAGCAGGGGTCGGGCGGGAGTCTGGAATGAGCAGTTCTTC. The encoded protein is CASRGRAGVWNEQFF. The chain joins TRBV6-1 to TRBJ2-1; 7 positions match TRBD2. The CDR3 loop spans 15 amino acids. V was pared by 6 bases and J by 7 bases, with 12 bases of the junction left unmatched. Germline CDR1 is MNHNS and CDR2 is SASEGT.

This clonotype has ten or more counts. This rearrangement joins TRBV5-5 to TRBJ1-5; D ambiguous. Germline CDR1 reads SGHKS; CDR2 reads YYEKEE (reference sequence). The V end was cut by 4 bases, the J end by 4 bases, with 12 bases between. The CDR3 extends over 14 amino acids. The CDR3 bases are TGTGCCAGCAGCGCGCGTGGAGGAAATCAGCCCCAGCATTTT. Translation gives CASSARGGNQPQHF. The full variable domain, its missing parts supplied by reference TRBV5-5 and TRBJ1-5, is DAGVTQSPTHLIKTRGQQVTLRCSPISGHKSVSWYQQVLGQGPQFIFQYYEKEERGRGNFPDRFSARQFPNYSSELNVNALLLGDSALYLCASSARGGNQPQHFGDGTRLSIL.

This clonotype has a count of ten or more. J is TRBJ2-1 and V is TRBV12-5; a possible D gene is TRBD2 (6 bases). V was cut by 4 bases and J by 10 bases, with 11 bases left in between. This CDR3 is built from 12 residues. Germline V CDR1 and CDR2: LGHNT, FRNRAP. CDR3 sequence reads: CASGSGLDEQFF. The CDR3 nucleotides read TGTGCTAGTGGTTCGGGACTCGACGAGCAGTTCTTC.

This clonotype was detected a few times. The chain carries TRBV29-1 and TRBJ1-2; D is possibly TRBD1 (5 bases). This CDR3 comprises 12 residues. CDR1 and CDR2 (germline): SQVTM, ANQGSEA. Trimming took 6 bases from V and 3 from J, leaving 11 bases between them. The CDR3 spells CSVRDGDYGYTF. The CDR3 nucleotides read TGCAGCGTGCGGGACGGAGACTATGGCTACACCTTC.

This clonotype appeared many times. The CDR3 coding sequence is TGTGCCAGCAGCTTAGTTAGGACAGGGACCTACGAGCAGTACTTC. Translation: CASSLVRTGTYEQYF. This chain connects TRBV7-9 to TRBJ2-7, with 8 positions matching TRBD1. Trimming took 1 base from V and 2 from J; bases not matched to a gene: 4. Germline V CDR1 and CDR2: SEHNR, FQNEAQ (reference sequence). CDR3 length: 15 amino acids.

This clonotype was found a few times. The chain uses TRBV18 and TRBJ1-4; D gene uncertain. The CDR3 consists of 14 residues. CDR1 and CDR2 (germline): KGHSH, LQKENI. The V end was cut by 1 base, the J end by 0 bases, with 3 bases between. The CDR3 reads CASSPQPTNEKLFF. In DNA form, the CDR3 reads TGTGCCAGCTCACCACAGCCAACTAATGAAAAACTGTTTTTT.

This clonotype was observed many times. This chain joins TRBV2 and TRBJ2-3; D not resolved. Per the germline V gene, CDR1 is SNHLY and CDR2 is FYNNEI. V was pared by 4 bases and J by 4 bases, with 9 bases between. This CDR3 contains 13 residues. CDR3 bases: TGTGCCAGCAGTGTTTCCCTCCCAGATACGCAGTATTTT. Protein sequence: CASSVSLPDTQYF.

This clonotype was counted ten times or more. The chain carries TRBV27 and TRBJ1-5; TRBD1 matches at 8 bases. The ends lost 3 bases at V and 7 bases at J; junction bases unmatched: 5. The V gene's germline CDR1 is MNHEY and CDR2 SMNVEV (reference sequence). The CDR3 consists of 14 residues. The CDR3 is CASSLQGAQQPQHF. The CDR3 DNA sequence: TGTGCCAGCAGTTTGCAGGGGGCGCAACAGCCCCAGCATTTT.

The sample holds many counts of this clonotype. V gene TRBV12-3 or TRBV12-4 combines with J gene TRBJ1-5; tentative D call: TRBD1 (5 bases). The CDR3 loop spans 13 amino acids. V was clipped by 3 bases and J by 5 bases, with 8 bases between them. As DNA, the CDR3 is TGTGCCAGCAGTTTCTCGGGGGATCAGCCCCAGCATTTT. This encodes CASSFSGDQPQHF.

This clonotype was seen ten or more times. DNA of the CDR3: TGCAGTGCTAGGTCGACTAGCTTCCACAATGAGCAGTTCTTC. Translation gives CSARSTSFHNEQFF. This rearrangement joins TRBV20-1 to TRBJ2-1, with TRBD2 identical over 7 bases. The CDR3 totals 14 residues. Trimming at V came to 3 bases and at J to 5 bases, leaving 7 bases not matched to a gene. Germline lookup yields CDR1 DFQATT and CDR2 SNEGSKA (reference sequence).

The chain links TRBV9 to TRBJ1-2; TRBD1 agrees at 9 bases. This CDR3 has 15 amino acids. Per the germline V gene, CDR1 is SGDLS and CDR2 is YYNGEE. J gave up 4 bases and V 2 bases, and 6 bases lay outside the gene matches. CDR3 nucleotide sequence: TGTGCCAGCAGCGTTACAGGGGGCTCAGGCTATGGCTACACCTTC. Its translation: CASSVTGGSGYGYTF.

This clonotype was picked up many times. V is TRBV3-1 and J is TRBJ1-5; D might be TRBD1 (6 bases). The V gene lost 1 base and the J gene lost 2 bases, with 12 bases spanning the gap. The CDR3 has 16 residues. Germline assignment: CDR1 LGHDT and CDR2 YNNKEL (reference sequence). CDR3 DNA: TGTGCCAGCAGCCAAGGGGGGGCATATGGCAATCAGCCCCAGCATTTT. This sequence encodes CASSQGGAYGNQPQHF.

This clonotype was seen a handful of times. This chain joins TRBV13 and TRBJ2-3; TRBD2 matches at 10 bases. Germline V gives CDR1 PRHDT, CDR2 FYEKMQ (reference sequence). CDR3 length: 17 amino acids. Trimming removed 5 bases from V and 5 bases from J; junction bases left unmatched: 13. CDR3 sequence reads: CASSPPRAGGPRDTQYF. The CDR3 nucleotides are TGTGCCAGCAGCCCGCCGCGAGCGGGGGGGCCCAGAGATACGCAGTATTTT.

CDR3 amino acids: CASSTDISSYEQYF. DNA of the CDR3: TGTGCCAGTAGTACCGACATTAGTTCCTACGAGCAGTACTTC. The chain joins TRBV19 to TRBJ2-7; D not certain. Trimming left V 4 bases short and J 1 base short, with 11 bases between. Germline V CDR1 and CDR2: LNHDA, SQIVND (reference sequence). The CDR3 loop spans 14 amino acids.

The chain recombines TRBV6-1 with TRBJ1-2; 8 bases are a match to TRBD1. Trimming removed 4 bases from V and 7 bases from J; junction bases left unmatched: 11. The V gene's germline CDR1 is MNHNS and CDR2 SASEGT. CDR3 length: 15 amino acids. The CDR3 DNA sequence: TGTGCCAGCAGTGTCAGGGGGCAGGGGGCTTCTGGCTACACCTTC. Translated: CASSVRGQGASGYTF.

This clonotype has only one observation. This sequence joins TRBV9 and TRBJ1-3; D not resolved. Germline V gene lookup returns CDR1 SGDLS and CDR2 YYNGEE. V was clipped by 0 bases and J by 6 bases, with 28 bases between them. The CDR3 contains 20 residues. In DNA, the CDR3 is TGTGCCAGCAGCGTAGAGGCTGCTGACCCCGGCAGAAGATTTGAAAACACCATATATTTT. Translating gives CASSVEAADPGRRFENTIYF.

There are many counts of this clonotype. The J gene is TRBJ2-5, the V gene TRBV7-2; D unclear. V was pared by 11 bases and J by 2 bases, with 15 bases between. This CDR3 region has 13 residues. Germline CDR1 SGHTA, CDR2 FQGNSA. The CDR3 sequence is CAGASGEQETQYF. For the CDR3, the DNA is TGTGCCGGAGCATCTGGCGAGCAAGAGACCCAGTACTTC.

This clonotype came up many times. The chain combines TRBV20-1 with TRBJ2-7, with D unclear. The V end was cut by 3 bases, the J end by 0 bases, with 6 bases between. The length of the CDR3 is 12 residues. Germline lookup yields CDR1 DFQATT and CDR2 SNEGSKA (reference sequence). The CDR3 protein is CSASRSSYEQYF. CDR3 nucleotide sequence: TGCAGTGCTAGTCGTAGCTCCTACGAGCAGTACTTC.

CDR3 bases: TGTGCCAGCTCACCACCGGGGGGCCAGAGGGCCCAGTACTTC. Translated: CASSPPGGQRAQYF. The chain recombines TRBV18 with TRBJ2-5; D is tentatively TRBD1 or TRBD2 (6 bases each). The CDR3 extends over 14 amino acids. V shed 0 bases and J shed 9 bases, with 14 bases lying between them. Germline lookup yields CDR1 KGHSH and CDR2 LQKENI.

CDR3 sequence: CSVEEGLAGVHEQFF. Here the CDR3 DNA reads TGCAGCGTTGAAGAGGGACTAGCGGGAGTACATGAGCAGTTCTTC. The rearrangement links TRBV29-1 to TRBJ2-1, with 14 nucleotides matching TRBD2. The CDR3 is made up of 15 amino acids. V dropped 0 bases and J dropped 8; count of bases not matched to a gene: 3. Germline loops: CDR1 SQVTM, CDR2 ANQGSEA.

This clonotype appeared a few times. The chain's CDR3 is CASSTGTGTDNIRYGYTF. The CDR3 DNA follows: TGTGCCAGTAGTACCGGGACAGGGACCGATAACATACGTTATGGCTACACCTTC. The rearrangement joins TRBV19 to TRBJ1-2; 9 bases align to TRBD1. This CDR3 is 18 amino acids long. CDR1 and CDR2 from the germline V gene are LNHDA and SQIVND (reference sequence). V shed 4 bases, J shed 5 bases, and the junction held 17 bases outside the gene matches.

This clonotype was counted at least ten times. The gene calls are TRBV15 and TRBJ2-3; 7 bases align to TRBD1. Germline V lookup: CDR1 LNHNV, CDR2 YYDKDF (reference sequence). CDR3 size: 17 residues. V shed 0 bases, J shed 5 bases, and the junction held 11 bases outside the gene matches. CDR3 bases: TGTGCCACCAGCAGAGATCGGTTACAGGGGACAGTAGATACGCAGTATTTT. Amino acids: CATSRDRLQGTVDTQYF.

This clonotype was observed many times. V and J are TRBV6-1 and TRBJ2-7, with D uncertain. CDR3 length equals 16 residues. V was cut by 5 bases and J by 0 bases, with 17 bases left in between. CDR1 and CDR2 from the germline V gene are MNHNS and SASEGT. In nucleotides, the CDR3 is TGTGCCAGCAGTACCTCTCGGGCAGGCAGCTCCTACGAGCAGTACTTC. This encodes CASSTSRAGSSYEQYF.